Listed below are T cell receptor beta chains from one sample, sequenced in a study of T cell repertoires in cytomegalovirus infection. The antigens these receptors bind are not known. TCRdb re-derived calls from the reads in MiXCR, one entry per CDR3 protein. The sample records approximately 590,000 distinct CDR3 sequences, roughly 43% being singletons. The specimen comprised cultured PBMCs, sampled from culture after CMV antigen stimulation. The receptor set was obtained from a human donor in good health (CMV status not recorded). Some clones in this sample may be carry-over from other donors' samples. Both conserved end residues are part of each CDR3. D genes are given only for firm matches. Not every row has a clone size; where given, it reads once, few, many or a size class.

j_gene | abundance | v_gene | d_gene | CDR3nt | CDR3aa
TRBJ2-5 | . | TRBV6-6 | TRBD1 | TGTGCCAGCAGTGGTTGGACAGGGCCCCAAGAGACCCAGTACTTC | CASSGWTGPQETQYF
TRBJ2-7 | . | TRBV7-9 | . | TGTGCCAGCAGCCATGCAGGTGGTGAGCAGTACTTC | CASSHAGGEQYF
TRBJ1-1 | few | TRBV6-5 | TRBD1 | TGTGCCAGCAGTTACGGTCTCCGGGGACAGGGGAACACTGAAGCTTTCTTT | CASSYGLRGQGNTEAFF
TRBJ2-2 | few | TRBV7-8 | . | TGTGCCAGCAGCCCGTGGGTCGGGGACCCCGGGGAGCTGTTTTTT | CASSPWVGDPGELFF
TRBJ1-5 | . | TRBV7-9 | . | TGTGCCAGCAGCTTAGAAGGGACTAATCAGCCCCAGCATTTT | CASSLEGTNQPQHF
TRBJ1-4 | few | TRBV20-1 | . | TGCAGTGCTAGAGAAGAAGGGGGGAAACTGTTTTTT | CSAREEGGKLFF
TRBJ2-7 | few | TRBV7-8 | . | TGTGCCAGCAGCGGCAGCAGGGTACTAGCAACCTACGAGCAGTACTTC | CASSGSRVLATYEQYF
TRBJ2-7 | many | TRBV7-2 | . | TGTGCCAGCAGCTTAGGGCGATACGAGCAGTACTTC | CASSLGRYEQYF
TRBJ1-1 | many | TRBV7-2 | . | TGTGCCAGCAGCTTAGCGGGGGGCGGAGGGTCGGCTTTCTTT | CASSLAGGGGSAFF
TRBJ2-2 | . | TRBV5-1 | TRBD1 | TGCGCCAGCAGCTTGGCCGGGGACAGAAACACCGGGGAGCTGTTTTTT | CASSLAGDRNTGELFF
TRBJ2-7 | . | TRBV6-2/TRBV6-3 | TRBD2 | TGTGCCAGCAGTTACAAGACTAGCGGAAGCTCCTACGAGCAGTACTTC | CASSYKTSGSSYEQYF
TRBJ2-3 | . | TRBV12-3/TRBV12-4 | TRBD2 | TGTGCCAGCAGGTCCCAGCGGGGGGGCCGCGATACGCAGTATTTT | CASRSQRGGRDTQYF
TRBJ2-4 | few | TRBV27 | . | TGTGCCAGCAGTTTAAGAGGGGGTTCAGCACCCATCGGCAAAAACATTCAGTACTTC | CASSLRGGSAPIGKNIQYF
TRBJ2-1 | . | TRBV4-1 | . | TGCGCCAGCAGCCAACTCCAGGTTAGCTCCTACAATGAGCAGTTCTTC | CASSQLQVSSYNEQFF
TRBJ2-1 | . | TRBV7-6 | TRBD2 | TGTGCCAGCAGCCGGGACTATGACAATGAGCAGTTCTTC | CASSRDYDNEQFF
TRBJ1-3 | . | TRBV7-3 | TRBD1 | TGTGCCAGCAGCTCACCGGACAGGCTGGAAAACACCATATATTTT | CASSSPDRLENTIYF
TRBJ1-6 | . | TRBV11-1 | . | TGTGCCAGCAGCTTGTCCACAGGGAATTCACCCCTCCACTTT | CASSLSTGNSPLHF
TRBJ1-5 | few | TRBV6-2/TRBV6-3 | TRBD1 | TGTGCCAGCAGCAGGGGGCTGGGTGAGCCCCAGCATTTT | CASSRGLGEPQHF
TRBJ1-2 | many | TRBV7-2 | . | TGTGCCAGCAGCTTAGTAACAGCGGGAGGCTACACCTTC | CASSLVTAGGYTF
TRBJ2-1 | few | TRBV7-2 | TRBD2 | TGTGCCAGCAGCTTGCTACTAGCGGGGGCCCACAATGAGCAGTTCTTC | CASSLLLAGAHNEQFF
TRBJ2-7 | few | TRBV7-2 | TRBD1 | TGTGCCAGCAGCTTAAGGACAGGGGGCTACGAGCAGTACTTC | CASSLRTGGYEQYF
TRBJ2-1 | . | TRBV7-9 | TRBD1 | TGTGCCAGCAGCTCCCGGACAGGGGGCAAGTACAATGAGCAGTTCTTC | CASSSRTGGKYNEQFF
TRBJ2-7 | . | TRBV7-9 | . | TGTGCCAGCAGCTTATTCCCCAGGGACGGAGGCTACGAGCAGTACTTC | CASSLFPRDGGYEQYF
TRBJ1-1 | . | TRBV29-1 | . | TGCAGCGTTGGGGGACGAAACACTGAAGCTTTCTTT | CSVGGRNTEAFF
TRBJ2-7 | . | TRBV7-2 | TRBD2 | TGTGCCAGCAGCTTTACCGGGGGGGGACTCTACGAGCAGTACTTC | CASSFTGGGLYEQYF
TRBJ2-3 | . | TRBV4-1 | . | TGCGCCAGCAGCCACCTTGGCGTAGATACGCAGTATTTT | CASSHLGVDTQYF
TRBJ1-6 | few | TRBV10-2 | TRBD1 | TGCGCCAGCAGTGAGTTAGGGGGCTCGAATTCACCCCTCCACTTT | CASSELGGSNSPLHF
TRBJ2-2 | . | TRBV7-6 | . | TGTGTCAGCAGACCCGCGGGAATCGGGGAGCTGTTTTTT | CVSRPAGIGELFF
TRBJ2-7 | . | TRBV11-1 | TRBD1 | TGTGCCAGCAGCACATGGACGGGACAGACCGCCTACGAGCAGTACTTC | CASSTWTGQTAYEQYF
TRBJ1-1 | few | TRBV7-8 | . | TGTGCCAGCAGCTTAGATCCGGGCGAGGGCACTGAAGCTTTCTTT | CASSLDPGEGTEAFF
TRBJ1-2 | . | TRBV12-3/TRBV12-4 | . | TGTGCCAGCAGTTTAGATGCGGGGGGTGGCTACACCTTC | CASSLDAGGGYTF
TRBJ2-3 | . | TRBV18 | . | TGTGCCAGCTCACCATCGGGCGTGGATACGCAGTATTTT | CASSPSGVDTQYF
TRBJ2-7 | few | TRBV4-1 | . | TGCGCCAGCAGCCAAATCCTCAGGATGACCTACGAGCAGTACTTC | CASSQILRMTYEQYF
TRBJ2-2 | . | TRBV10-3 | TRBD2 | TGTGCCATCACCGTGACTAGCGGGGGGGCGAACACCGGGGAGCTGTTTTTT | CAITVTSGGANTGELFF
TRBJ2-7 | few | TRBV7-2 | . | TGTGCCAGCAGCTTAAGAGCGGACCCCGTTTACGAGCAGTACTTC | CASSLRADPVYEQYF
TRBJ2-5 | . | TRBV28 | TRBD2 | TGTGCCAGCAGTTACTGGAGCGGGAGTCACCGAGGCCAAGAGACCCAGTACTTC | CASSYWSGSHRGQETQYF
TRBJ2-2 | few | TRBV5-4 | TRBD1 | TGTGCCAGCAGGGACAGGGTTCACGGGGAGCTGTTTTTT | CASRDRVHGELFF
TRBJ1-1 | few | TRBV2 | . | TGTGCCAGCGTCGAGGACACAGTATTGAACACTGAAGCTTTCTTT | CASVEDTVLNTEAFF
TRBJ2-3 | . | TRBV6-5 | TRBD1 | TGTGCCAGCAAGGGGGCGACAGATACGCAGTATTTT | CASKGATDTQYF
TRBJ2-1 | . | TRBV6-8 | TRBD2 | TGTGCCAGCAGTTACGGGGGGGTGGCTGAGCAGTTCTTC | CASSYGGVAEQFF
TRBJ1-4 | . | TRBV5-1 | . | TGCGCCAGCAAAAAGGACACCGGGTTGGAAAAACTGTTTTTT | CASKKDTGLEKLFF
TRBJ2-3 | . | TRBV7-2 | TRBD2 | TGTGCCAGCAGCCCATCTGGCCAGCGGGGGCGATATACGCAGTATTTT | CASSPSGQRGRYTQYF
TRBJ2-1 | few | TRBV7-2 | TRBD2 | TGTGCCAGCACCCAAAGTTCCACGGGAGGGACGAATGAGCAGTTCTTC | CASTQSSTGGTNEQFF
TRBJ1-6 | few | TRBV7-2 | TRBD1 | TGTGCCAGCAGCTTTGGGACAGCGAATTCACCCCTCCACTTT | CASSFGTANSPLHF
TRBJ2-1 | few | TRBV11-3 | . | TGTGCCAGCAGCTTTCCAGGGAACAATGAGCAGTTCTTC | CASSFPGNNEQFF
TRBJ2-4 | . | TRBV5-8 | TRBD2 | TGTGCCAGCAGCCCGAGGGCTAGCGGGGCGAAAAACATTCAGTACTTC | CASSPRASGAKNIQYF
TRBJ2-5 | few | TRBV6-6 | TRBD1 | TGTGCCAGCAGTTACCCGTCCCGGGACAGGGGCCAAGAGACCCAGTACTTC | CASSYPSRDRGQETQYF
TRBJ1-4 | . | TRBV5-1 | . | TGCGCCAGCAGCCCCACGACAAGGGCTAATGAAAAACTGTTTTTT | CASSPTTRANEKLFF
TRBJ2-7 | . | TRBV7-2 | . | TGTGCCAGCAGCTTAAGGTTATACGAGCAGTACTTC | CASSLRLYEQYF
TRBJ2-2 | . | TRBV6-2/TRBV6-3 | . | TGTGCCAGCGAAAGGGGCGCGAACACCGGGGAGCTGTTTTTT | CASERGANTGELFF